The clone carrying this T cell receptor (beta chain) occurred many times. Its antigen is not identified. This sample was included in a study of CD8 T cells in ankylosing spondylitis. Study outcomes and limitations: Disease-linked clones had a CD8+ phenotype and relatively low frequency in peripheral blood. Some of these motif variants have turned up before, in reports on reactive arthritis synovial fluid and blood. Blood from ankylosing spondylitis patients appeared to carry a characteristic roughly 8-variant TCR beta motif. Clones linked to disease were reported to show significant enrichment in matched ankylosing spondylitis synovial fluid.

The CDR3 runs to 14 residues. CDR1 is SQVTM, CDR2 ANQGSEA, per germline. The ends were cut back, 6 bases at V and 4 bases at J, with 18 bases in the middle. For TCR beta, libraries came from quantitative 5'-RACE with molecular barcodes. TCRdb re-called the 5' RACE reads with MiXCR, one entry per CDR3 protein. The data contain roughly 90,000 distinct CDR3 sequences, 9% of them singletons. The sample comprised blood, either unsorted or a sorted T cell fraction (not recorded which). The chain recombines TRBV29-1 with TRBJ1-2; TRBD1 is a possible D gene (6 bases). The sequence derives from a male donor with ankylosing spondylitis. CDR3 coding DNA: TGCAGCGTAGATAACAGGGTATCGAGCTATGGCTACACCTTC. Protein product: CSVDNRVSSYGYTF.